The 10 T cell receptor delta chains below come from one sample, sequenced in a study of gamma-delta chains in newborns, infants, children. TCRdb redid the clone calls on the reads with CATT. Altogether 6,000 or so delta-chain clones are present, 14% to 15% being singletons, with the ten largest covering about 25%. The sequences come from blood, collected at baseline. All receptors come from a child who was a newborn, infant or young child, either healthy, febrile or measles-vaccinated (not recorded which).

This clone is judged medium-sized. Only one base separates this from a far larger clonotype, so it likely reflects a read error. Other DNA sequences within the sample encode an identical CDR3. The chain recombines TRDV1 with TRDJ1; D remains ambiguous. Germline-derived CDR1 and CDR2 are TSWWSYY and QGS. This CDR3 is 16 amino acids long. CDR3 sequence: CALKWPPRLNTDKLIF. As DNA, the CDR3 is TGTGCTCTTAAATGGCCCCCACGCCTTAACACCGATAAACTCATCTTC.

A remark on this clone: A far larger clone is a single base away, which makes a read error likely. Other DNA variants within this sample encode the same CDR3. This chain links TRDV2 with TRDJ2; TRDD3 aligns across 11 bases. Germline lookup yields CDR1 GEAIGNYY and CDR2 EKD. The CDR3 spans 21 residues. Trimming at V came to 3 bases and at J to 0 bases, leaving 17 bases not matched to a gene. CDR3: CACDPLLPGGGYGSLTAQLFF. CDR3 sequence (DNA): TGTGCCTGTGACCCCCTCCTACCGGGTGGGGGATACGGCTCTTTGACAGCACAACTCTTCTTT.

The V and J genes are TRDV2 and TRDJ3, with 9 nucleotides matching TRDD3. The V gene's germline CDR1 is GEAIGNYY and CDR2 EKD. The CDR3 is made up of 17 amino acids. The ends lost 0 bases at V and 3 bases at J; junction bases unmatched: 2. CDR3 amino acids: CACDTTGGDWDTRQMFF. The CDR3 DNA is TGTGCCTGTGACACCACTGGGGGAGACTGGGACACCCGACAGATGTTTTTC.

Regarding this clone: This sequence is one base from a far larger clone and is likely a read error. This rearrangement joins TRDV1 to TRDJ1; D might be TRDD3 (5 bases). Trimming stripped 3 bases from V and 5 bases from J, with 31 bases between. This CDR3 is built from 20 residues. Germline CDR1 reads TSWWSYY; CDR2 reads QGS. DNA for the CDR3: TGTGCTCTTGGGGATACCCGTTCCCCCGCCTGGGAACTACCCCTGGATAAACTCATCTTT. It codes for CALGDTRSPAWELPLDKLIF.

In its sample, this clone ranks as medium-sized (0.01 to 0.1%). The chain couples TRDV3 to TRDJ1, with 7 bases fitting TRDD3. CDR3 length: 16 residues. V lost 2 bases and J lost 11; bases outside the gene matches: 23. The germline V gene encodes CDR1 TVYSNPD and CDR2 GDNSRS (reference sequence). The CDR3 here is CAFEAFFPPGGPVLIF. For the CDR3, the DNA is TGTGCCTTTGAGGCCTTCTTTCCCCCTGGGGGCCCCGTTCTCATCTTT.

The chain uses TRDV1 and TRDJ1, with 11 bases lining up with TRDD3. This CDR3 region has 22 residues. Germline CDR1 and CDR2: TSWWSYY and QGS. The V segment lost 0 bases and the J segment 0 bases; nucleotides outside the gene matches: 18. Here the CDR3 reads CALGELTSPLRYWGIYTDKLIF. The DNA of the CDR3 is TGTGCTCTTGGGGAACTCACTTCCCCATTGCGCTACTGGGGGATATACACCGATAAACTCATCTTT.

A single count supports this clone. Other DNA sequences in this specimen translate into the identical CDR3. The J gene is TRDJ1, the V gene TRDV1, with 10 bases aligning to TRDD3. The CDR3 is made up of 27 amino acids. Looked up from germline, CDR1 is TSWWSYY and CDR2 is QGS. V was clipped by 1 base and J by 6 bases; unmatched bases: 41. Here the CDR3 DNA reads TGTGCTCTTGGGGAACGCCAACCCCCTTATGACTCCTATTTCCTACGTGGGTCTACTGGGGGATCCTATAAACTCATCTTT. Amino acids: CALGERQPPYDSYFLRGSTGGSYKLIF.

Comment on this clone: This clone may be a read error of a much larger clone one base away. The chain joins TRAV29/DV5 to TRDJ1; D perhaps matches TRDD1 (5 bases). CDR1 is NSMFDY, CDR2 ISSIKDK, per germline. CDR3 length equals 13 residues. The V gene lost 2 bases and the J gene lost 8 bases, with 16 bases spanning the gap. The CDR3 bases are TGTGCAGCAAGGGAAATCGCTTGTGGCAAACTCATCTTT. Protein product: CAAREIACGKLIF.

This clone was counted only a few times. The chain carries TRDV1 and TRDJ1; 11 nucleotides align to TRDD3. The CDR3 spans 24 residues. Germline CDR1 reads TSWWSYY; CDR2 reads QGS. The J segment lost 0 bases and the V segment lost 2 bases, leaving 26 bases of the junction unmatched. CDR3 loop: CALGEGFLRRNWGIRLLYTDKLIF. The DNA for the CDR3 is TGTGCTCTTGGGGAAGGCTTCCTACGAAGGAATTGGGGGATACGGTTACTGTACACCGATAAACTCATCTTT.

This clone is labeled as medium-sized. At the DNA level, this CDR3 is encoded by other sequences in the same sample as well. The chain carries TRDV2 and TRDJ1, with 8 bases matching TRDD3. CDR3 length: 16 residues. Germline CDR1 GEAIGNYY, CDR2 EKD. V trimming: 3 bases; J trimming: 0 bases; junction bases outside the gene matches: 8. DNA of the CDR3: TGTGCCTGTGACTCGCTGGGGGACCTTGACACCGATAAACTCATCTTT. Amino acids: CACDSLGDLDTDKLIF.